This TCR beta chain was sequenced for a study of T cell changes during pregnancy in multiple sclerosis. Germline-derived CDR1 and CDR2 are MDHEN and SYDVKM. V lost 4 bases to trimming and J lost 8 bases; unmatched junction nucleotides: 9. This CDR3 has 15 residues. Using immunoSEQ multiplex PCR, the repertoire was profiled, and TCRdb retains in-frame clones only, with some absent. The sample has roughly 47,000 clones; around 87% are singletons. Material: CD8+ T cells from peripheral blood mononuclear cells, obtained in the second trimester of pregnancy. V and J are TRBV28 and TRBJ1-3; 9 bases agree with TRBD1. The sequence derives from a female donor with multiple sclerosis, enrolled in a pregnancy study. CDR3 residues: CASSYSETGGYTIYF. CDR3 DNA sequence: TGTGCCAGCAGTTATTCAGAGACAGGGGGATACACCATATATTTT.